This passage covers 24 T cell receptor beta chains from one sample sequenced in a study of metastatic and nonmetastatic thyroid tumors. Ahead of thyroid surgery, no patient had received treatment of any kind. MiXCR reprocessed the PCR reads for TCRdb. This sample carries about 35,000 clones, under 40% of them seen once, and the ten largest clones take roughly 16%. Sequenced: tumor tissue. Receptors originate from a female donor with papillary thyroid cancer or a benign thyroid nodule (not recorded which). Some clones in this sample may be carry-over from other donors' samples.

The V gene is TRBV4-2, the J gene TRBJ2-3, with a tentative D call TRBD2 (7 bases). The CDR3 has 17 amino acids. CDR1 and CDR2 from the germline V gene are LGHNA and YNFKEQ. Trimming stripped 2 bases from V and 4 bases from J, with 19 bases between. The CDR3: CASSQWGGPFSPDTQYF. As DNA, the CDR3 is TGTGCCAGCAGCCAATGGGGGGGGCCCTTTTCCCCAGATACGCAGTATTTT.

The chain is built from TRBV11-2 and TRBJ2-3; 7 bases line up with TRBD1. This CDR3 region has 16 residues. Germline values: CDR1 SGHAT, CDR2 FQNNGV. Germline trimming cut 6 bases from V and 2 bases from J; bases unmatched to any gene: 11. The CDR3 region is CASSPGQVGATDTQYF. The CDR3 DNA reads as TGTGCCAGCAGTCCAGGACAGGTGGGGGCCACAGATACGCAGTATTTT.

This sequence joins TRBV3-1 and TRBJ2-1; 13 bases fit TRBD2. V shed 6 bases and J 1 base; nucleotides not matched to a gene: 6. CDR3 length equals 17 residues. Germline V lookup: CDR1 LGHDT, CDR2 YNNKEL (reference sequence). CDR3 DNA sequence: TGTGCCAGCAGAGCGACTAGCGGGGGGCTATCCTACAATGAGCAGTTCTTC. Its protein product is CASRATSGGLSYNEQFF.

This clone has a handful of counts. The chain joins TRBV28 to TRBJ1-5, with a weak D call TRBD1 (6 bases). V lost 3 bases, J lost 4 bases, and 13 bases lay in between. CDR1 MDHEN and CDR2 SYDVKM come from the germline V gene. The CDR3 has 15 amino acids. The CDR3 reads CASSFRGQPNQPQHF. CDR3 sequence (DNA): TGTGCCAGCAGTTTTCGAGGACAGCCAAATCAGCCCCAGCATTTT.

The table lists this clone with a few counts. This sequence joins TRBV2 and TRBJ2-7, with 7 nucleotides matching TRBD1. Germline lookup yields CDR1 SNHLY and CDR2 FYNNEI. V was clipped by 5 bases and J by 5 bases; unmatched bases: 6. The CDR3 runs to 13 residues. CDR3: CASSSDRDHEQYF. CDR3 bases: TGTGCCAGCAGTTCCGACAGGGATCACGAGCAGTACTTC.

The rearrangement joins TRBV4-1 to TRBJ1-6; TRBD1 matches 12 bases. CDR1 is MGHRA and CDR2 is YSYEKL in the germline V gene. CDR3 length: 18 residues. V lost 1 base to trimming and J lost 6 bases; unmatched junction nucleotides: 7. CDR3 bases: TGCGCCAGCAGCCAAGGGGACAGGGGGCGCCGAATTAATTCACCCCTCCACTTT. This encodes CASSQGDRGRRINSPLHF.

V gene TRBV5-1 combines with J gene TRBJ2-2; TRBD2 might be the D (6 bases). Germline CDR1 is SGHRS and CDR2 is YFSETQ. The CDR3 has 15 residues. Trimming left V 1 base short and J 1 base short, with 8 bases between. CDR3: CASSLTGGNTGELFF. The CDR3 DNA follows: TGCGCCAGCAGCTTGACCGGGGGGAACACCGGGGAGCTGTTTTTT.

This chain joins TRBV9 and TRBJ1-2; TRBD1 matches 7 bases. CDR3 length equals 18 residues. J gave up 4 bases and V 3 bases, and 18 bases lay outside the gene matches. Germline V gives CDR1 SGDLS, CDR2 YYNGEE. CDR3 protein: CASSGGVKQGRASYGYTF. CDR3 in DNA: TGTGCCAGCAGCGGTGGGGTCAAACAGGGGAGAGCCTCCTATGGCTACACCTTC. Full variable domain (remainder filled in from reference TRBV9 and TRBJ1-2): DSGVTQTPKHLITATGQRVTLRCSPRSGDLSVYWYQQSLDQGLQFLIQYYNGEERAKGNILERFSAQQFPDLHSELNLSSLELGDSALYFCASSGGVKQGRASYGYTFGSGTRLTVV.

This clone was counted only a few times. The CDR3 DNA is TGTGCCAGCAGTGAAGCGCGAGGGTCGGCTGGAAACACCATATATTTT. Amino acids: CASSEARGSAGNTIYF. The V call is TRBV6-1, the J call TRBJ1-3; D gene unclear. The CDR3 loop spans 16 amino acids. Germline assignment: CDR1 MNHNS and CDR2 SASEGT. V was shortened by 0 bases and J by 2 bases, with 11 bases between the two germline ends.

This clone was detected many times. The rearrangement joins TRBV5-1 to TRBJ1-2; 8 bases map to TRBD1. V was clipped by 2 bases and J by 4 bases; unmatched bases: 1. CDR1 is SGHRS and CDR2 is YFSETQ in the germline V gene. The CDR3 is 13 amino acids. The DNA for the CDR3 is TGCGCCAGCAGCTTTACAGGGGGCTATGGCTACACCTTC. Residues: CASSFTGGYGYTF.

V usage is TRBV5-1 and J usage is TRBJ2-7; TRBD2 is a possible D gene (6 bases). The CDR3 totals 13 residues. The V gene's germline CDR1 is SGHRS and CDR2 YFSETQ. The V end lost 7 bases, the J end lost 4 bases, and 15 bases lay between the germline ends. The CDR3 bases are TGCGCCAGCTCTCCGGGAGATTTATACGAGCAGTACTTC. It translates to CASSPGDLYEQYF.

This chain links TRBV20-1 with TRBJ1-2; D not resolved. CDR3 length: 14 amino acids. Trimming took off 2 bases at V and 0 bases at J, with 10 bases between the two ends. The germline CDR1 and CDR2 sequences are DFQATT and SNEGSKA (reference sequence). CDR3 in amino acids: CSARSDRANYGYTF. The DNA for the CDR3 is TGCAGTGCTAGATCCGACCGAGCTAACTATGGCTACACCTTC.

V is TRBV19 and J is TRBJ2-7; 7 positions agree with TRBD2. CDR3 length equals 14 residues. Germline CDR1 and CDR2: LNHDA and SQIVND (reference sequence). V shed 3 bases, J shed 2 bases, and the junction held 4 bases outside the gene matches. CDR3 sequence (DNA): TGTGCCAGTAGTATGGGGAGGGAGGCCTACGAGCAGTACTTC. Its translation is CASSMGREAYEQYF.

This clone was seen a handful of times. This chain connects TRBV6-1 to TRBJ1-5; perhaps TRBD1 as D (5 bases). Deletions cut 6 bases from V and 3 bases from J, with 15 bases between. From germline, CDR1 is MNHNS and CDR2 SASEGT. This CDR3 has 15 amino acids. This chain's CDR3 is CASSGGDTANQPQHF. The CDR3 DNA is TGTGCCAGCAGCGGGGGGGATACGGCCAATCAGCCCCAGCATTTT.

This clone appeared a few times. This chain uses TRBV10-3 with TRBJ2-1; D assignment may be TRBD1 or TRBD2 (5 bases each). The germline V gene encodes CDR1 ENHRY and CDR2 SYGVKD. Trimming cost V 0 bases and J 7 bases, with 13 bases left between them. The CDR3 has 15 residues. The CDR3 sequence: CAISESSRDVNEQFF. In DNA form, the CDR3 reads TGTGCCATCAGTGAGTCATCAAGGGACGTTAATGAGCAGTTCTTC.

The chain carries TRBV24-1 and TRBJ1-5; D not certain. The CDR3 has 14 amino acids. V was trimmed by 3 bases and J by 15 bases, leaving 20 bases between them. The germline gives CDR1 KGHDR, CDR2 SFDVKD. In DNA, the CDR3 is TGTGCCACCAGTGATCCACCCGGACGCCAGCCGCGGCATTTT. Encoded protein: CATSDPPGRQPRHF.

Remarks on this clone: The junction differs from germline at one of its ends, possibly a read error. The V call is TRBV10-3, the J call TRBJ2-1, with TRBD2 matching 16 bases. From germline, CDR1 is ENHRY and CDR2 SYGVKD. This CDR3 region has 18 residues. Here the CDR3 reads CATSEGTSGRAGYNEQFF. The DNA of the CDR3 is TGTGCCACCAGTGAGGGGACTAGCGGGAGGGCAGGCTACAATGAGCAGTTCTTC.

This clone has a handful of counts. This chain joins TRBV28 and TRBJ1-2; 9 nucleotides match TRBD1. The V and J ends lost 3 bases and 4 bases, in that order; junction bases with no gene match: 3. CDR1 and CDR2 from the germline V gene are MDHEN and SYDVKM. The CDR3 consists of 14 residues. The chain's CDR3 is CASSLGQGPYGYTF. The CDR3 nucleotides are TGTGCCAGCAGTTTGGGACAGGGTCCCTATGGCTACACCTTC.

CDR3 nucleotide sequence: TGTGCCAGCAGTCCCGGACAGTTCTATGGCTACACCTTC. It translates to CASSPGQFYGYTF. The chain recombines TRBV12-3 or TRBV12-4 with TRBJ1-2, with D tentatively TRBD1 (6 bases). V dropped 5 bases and J dropped 4 bases, with 11 bases sitting between them. The CDR3 is 13 amino acids.

This clone showed up just a few times. This chain joins TRBV19 and TRBJ2-7; 11 bases agree with TRBD2. The CDR3 has 15 amino acids. The junction had 1 base not matched to a gene; V was cut back by 1 base and J by 2 bases. Germline CDR1 and CDR2: LNHDA and SQIVND (reference sequence). As DNA, the CDR3 is TGTGCCAGTAGTATAGGACTAGCGGGGACCTACGAGCAGTACTTC. Its protein product is CASSIGLAGTYEQYF.

This clone was recorded many times. The chain is built from TRBV25-1 and TRBJ1-6, with TRBD1 matching over 9 bases. Trimming cost V 1 base and J 10 bases; bases outside gene matches: 5. The CDR3 is 15 amino acids. The germline gives CDR1 MGHDK, CDR2 SYGVNS. The DNA of the CDR3 is TGTGCCAGCAGTGAATTGAGGACAGGGGTCTCACCCCTCCACTTT. Its protein is CASSELRTGVSPLHF.

This clone was counted only a few times. The chain couples TRBV9 to TRBJ1-5; D unresolved. The CDR3 length is 18 residues. Trimming took off 0 bases at V and 5 bases at J, with 21 bases between the two ends. Per the germline V gene, CDR1 is SGDLS and CDR2 is YYNGEE. For the CDR3, the DNA is TGTGCCAGCAGCGTAGAGGACCCCTTGAAGGAGGGCGATCAGCCCCAGCATTTT. Translated, it gives CASSVEDPLKEGDQPQHF. The variable domain in full, completed from reference TRBV9 and TRBJ1-5, reads DSGVTQTPKHLITATGQRVTLRCSPRSGDLSVYWYQQSLDQGLQFLIQYYNGEERAKGNILERFSAQQFPDLHSELNLSSLELGDSALYFCASSVEDPLKEGDQPQHFGDGTRLSIL.

This chain connects TRBV11-1 to TRBJ2-3, with 8 bases aligning to TRBD2. Germline V gene data show CDR1 as SGHAT and CDR2 as FQDESV (reference sequence). V lost 5 bases, J lost 4 bases, and 8 bases stayed unmatched. This CDR3 has 15 residues. CDR3 sequence reads: CASSPRAGDPDTQYF. Here the CDR3 DNA reads TGTGCCAGCAGCCCGCGAGCGGGAGACCCAGATACGCAGTATTTT.

As regards this clone: One end of the junction is discordant with germline, which a read error may explain. The chain combines TRBV11-2 with TRBJ2-7, with 8 bases fitting TRBD1. The CDR3 spans 15 residues. Germline V lookup: CDR1 SGHAT, CDR2 FQNNGV. For the CDR3, the DNA is TGTGCCAGCAACTTAGGAGCAGGGGGCAATTACGAGCAGTACTTC. Residues: CASNLGAGGNYEQYF.